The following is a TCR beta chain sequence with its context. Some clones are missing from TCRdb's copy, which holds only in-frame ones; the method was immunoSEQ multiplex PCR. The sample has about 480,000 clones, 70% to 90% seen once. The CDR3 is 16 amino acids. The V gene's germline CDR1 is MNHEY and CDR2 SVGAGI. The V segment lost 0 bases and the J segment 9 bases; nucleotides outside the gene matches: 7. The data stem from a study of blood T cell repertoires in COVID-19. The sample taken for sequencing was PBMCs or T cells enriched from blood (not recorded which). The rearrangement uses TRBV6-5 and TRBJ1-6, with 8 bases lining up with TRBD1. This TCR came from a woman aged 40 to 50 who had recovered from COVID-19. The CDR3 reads CASSYSKTGGGSPLHF. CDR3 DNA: TGTGCCAGCAGTTACTCCAAAACAGGGGGAGGTTCACCCCTCCACTTT.